A selection of T cell receptor beta chains follows, all from one sample in a study of cytomegalovirus exposure and HLA in healthy donors. Libraries were prepared by immunoSEQ multiplex PCR; TCRdb keeps only in-frame clonotypes and omits some of them. Of over 70,000 clones in the sample, approximately 69% are singletons; the top ten hold 20% to 25%. Sequences were obtained from PBMCs. These receptors were collected from a woman aged 50 to 60 in good health and CMV-seropositive. Both conserved end residues are trimmed from each CDR3. Clone sizes are given selectively: once, few, many, or a class where the clone is expanded.

>TRBV29-1|-|TRBJ1-2
SVEGGQGAWGYT
>TRBV29-1|-|TRBJ1-1
SVEVGGNTEAF
>TRBV30|-|TRBJ1-3
AWSQGTGNTIY
>TRBV7-2|-|TRBJ2-7
ASSLVGGQGSTYEQY
>TRBV29-1|-|TRBJ1-2
SAQATDHYGYT
>TRBV18|few|TRBJ1-1
ASSLGENTEAF
>TRBV5-1|-|TRBJ2-2
ASSLGQGSNTGELF
>TRBV7-2|once|TRBJ2-3
ASSFLAGGSTDTQY
>TRBV19|-|TRBJ2-3
ASSIGTTSTDTQY
>TRBV23-1|-|TRBJ1-5
ASTPGEQPQH
>TRBV7-9|-|TRBJ2-5
ASSFRGLAGDQETQY
>TRBV7-3|-|TRBJ2-1
ASSLETADEQF
>TRBV7-9|few|TRBJ1-1
ASRQGLNTEAF
>TRBV5-6|few|TRBJ1-2
ASSLGTLDPHGYT
>TRBV2|medium-sized|TRBJ1-1
ASSEQGLEAF
>TRBV7-7|-|TRBJ2-5
ASSVGAGGETQY
>TRBV6-5|-|TRBJ1-5
ASSPGGALIQPQH